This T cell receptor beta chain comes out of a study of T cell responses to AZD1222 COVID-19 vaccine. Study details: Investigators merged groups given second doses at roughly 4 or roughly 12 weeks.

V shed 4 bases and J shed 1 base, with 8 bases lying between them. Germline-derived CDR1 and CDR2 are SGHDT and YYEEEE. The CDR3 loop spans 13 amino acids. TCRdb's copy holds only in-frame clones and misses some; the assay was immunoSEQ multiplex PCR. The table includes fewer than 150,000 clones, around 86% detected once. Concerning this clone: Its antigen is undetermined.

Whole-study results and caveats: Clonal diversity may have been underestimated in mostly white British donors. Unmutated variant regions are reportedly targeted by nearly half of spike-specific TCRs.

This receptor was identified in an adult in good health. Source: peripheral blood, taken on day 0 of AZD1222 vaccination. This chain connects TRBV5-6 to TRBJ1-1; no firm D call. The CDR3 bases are TGTGCCAGCAGCGAAACAGAGAACACTGAAGCTTTCTTT. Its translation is CASSETENTEAFF.